These 18 T cell receptor beta chains originate from one sample sequenced in a study of CD8 T cells in Susac syndrome (dated by TCRdb to the late 2010s). The receptor library was made with the immunoSEQ multiplex PCR assay. RNA was extracted using the RNeasy kit, and roughly 0.45 to 1 microgram was reverse transcribed with random hexamers. The public reads were reprocessed in TCRdb via fastp at Q25 and MiXCR, keeping in-frame beta chains. Identical CDR3 protein sequences are pooled into one entry, listed with their most common genes and DNA. The sample table shows just over 150,000 distinct CDR3 sequences, and roughly 95% are seen once. Of the sample, approximately 0.17% falls within the top ten clones. The sequencing input was CD4+ T cells from PBMCs. The receptors shown here come from a human donor with Susac syndrome.

This chain connects TRBV3-1 to TRBJ2-1; the match to TRBD2 covers 7 bases. Germline V gene sequence: CDR1 LGHDT, CDR2 YNNKEL (reference sequence). The junction had 9 bases not matched to a gene; V was cut back by 3 bases and J by 7 bases. This CDR3 comprises 15 residues. CDR3 loop: CASSQGVAGRNEQFF. The CDR3 DNA follows: TGTGCCAGCAGCCAGGGAGTAGCGGGCCGTAATGAGCAGTTCTTC.

The chain carries TRBV12-3 or TRBV12-4 and TRBJ1-5; 7 bases are a match to TRBD1. The junction had 3 bases not matched to a gene; V was cut back by 4 bases and J by 3 bases. The CDR3 totals 14 residues. The CDR3: CASSSTGTNQPQHF. The CDR3 DNA reads as TGTGCCAGCAGTTCGACAGGGACCAATCAGCCCCAGCATTTT.

V gene TRBV5-1 combines with J gene TRBJ1-1, with 9 positions matching TRBD1. The CDR3 covers 16 residues. Germline-derived CDR1 and CDR2 are SGHRS and YFSETQ. V lost 3 bases and J lost 6; bases outside the gene matches: 12. The CDR3 DNA is TGCGCCAGCAGCTCCAAATCGGGACAGGGTATCGCTGAAGCTTTCTTT. Its translation is CASSSKSGQGIAEAFF.

The chain uses TRBV29-1 and TRBJ2-1, with unresolved D. V dropped 1 base and J dropped 6 bases, with 10 bases sitting between them. The CDR3 length is 13 residues. Per germline, CDR1 SQVTM and CDR2 ANQGSEA. This CDR3 reads CSVEVRLSNEQFF. The DNA for the CDR3 is TGCAGCGTTGAAGTCAGATTAAGCAATGAGCAGTTCTTC.

This chain links TRBV4-1 with TRBJ1-5, with 7 bases fitting TRBD1. Germline CDR1 and CDR2: MGHRA and YSYEKL. CDR3 length: 15 residues. The ends lost 0 bases at V and 4 bases at J; junction bases unmatched: 3. Here the CDR3 reads CASSQEVTGNQPQHF. The CDR3 region has the DNA TGCGCCAGCAGCCAAGAGGTGACAGGGAATCAGCCCCAGCATTTT.

The CDR3 is CASSYSADGELFF. The CDR3, as DNA: TGCGCCAGCAGCTACTCCGCGGACGGGGAGCTGTTTTTT. The genes are TRBV5-1 and TRBJ2-2; unclear D gene. CDR3 length: 13 residues. Per germline, CDR1 SGHRS and CDR2 YFSETQ. V lost 3 bases to trimming and J lost 7 bases, with 10 bases between them.

This chain connects TRBV27 to TRBJ1-2, with D tentatively TRBD1 (5 bases). The V and J ends lost 3 bases and 2 bases respectively, with 19 bases between them. This CDR3 region has 17 residues. CDR1 is MNHEY, CDR2 SMNVEV, per germline (reference sequence). The CDR3 region has the DNA TGTGCCAGCAGTTTTATGCAGGGAAGGCGAGGGAACTATGGCTACACCTTC. Translation gives CASSFMQGRRGNYGYTF.

As regards this clonotype: The junction shows a germline mismatch at one end, possibly a read error. The chain uses TRBV15 and TRBJ1-4, with 7 bases that match TRBD1. CDR1 is LNHNV, CDR2 YYDKDF, per germline (reference sequence). The CDR3 is 13 residues long. In DNA form, the CDR3 reads TGTGCCACCAGCAGAGTTAAGGAGACAGGGAGGTCTTTT. Amino acid sequence: CATSRVKETGRSF.

This clonotype was seen a single time. The rearrangement joins TRBV3-1 to TRBJ2-7; D possibly matches TRBD1 or TRBD2 (5 bases each). Germline V CDR1 and CDR2: LGHDT, YNNKEL (reference sequence). The CDR3 extends over 13 amino acids. Trimming took off 3 bases at V and 4 bases at J, with 10 bases between the two ends. The chain's CDR3 is CASSQRGRYEQYF. For the CDR3, the DNA is TGTGCCAGCAGCCAGAGGGGCCGATACGAGCAGTACTTC.

The rearrangement links TRBV7-8 to TRBJ2-5; D ambiguous. This CDR3 comprises 13 residues. The germline V gene encodes CDR1 SGHVS and CDR2 FQNEAQ. The V gene lost 5 bases and the J gene lost 0 bases, with 7 bases spanning the gap. CDR3 sequence: CASSPTDQETQYF. CDR3 nucleotides: TGTGCCAGCAGCCCAACAGACCAAGAGACCCAGTACTTC. Full variable domain (missing parts from reference TRBV7-8 and TRBJ2-5): GAGVSQSPRYKVAKRGQDVALRCDPISGHVSLFWYQQALGQGPEFLTYFQNEAQLDKSGLPSDRFFAERPEGSVSTLKIQRTQQEDSAVYLCASSPTDQETQYFGPGTRLLVL.

The V call is TRBV20-1, the J call TRBJ2-5; D not resolved. V was pared by 6 bases and J by 7 bases, with 15 bases between. The CDR3 is 12 residues long. The V gene's germline CDR1 is DFQATT and CDR2 SNEGSKA (reference sequence). Here the CDR3 DNA reads TGCAGTGCAACTGGACCCGGTGGGACCCAGTACTTC. Protein: CSATGPGGTQYF.

The chain combines TRBV19 with TRBJ2-3, with 8 bases identical to TRBD1. Germline V gives CDR1 LNHDA, CDR2 SQIVND (reference sequence). The CDR3 covers 14 residues. J gave up 9 bases and V 6 bases, and 11 bases lay outside the gene matches. The CDR3 here is CASSETGAPRTQYF. CDR3 coding DNA: TGTGCCAGTAGCGAGACAGGGGCCCCAAGGACGCAGTATTTT.

This rearrangement joins TRBV9 to TRBJ2-6; D remains unclear. Deletions cut 4 bases from V and 0 bases from J, with 8 bases between. Germline V gene sequence: CDR1 SGDLS, CDR2 YYNGEE. CDR3 size: 15 residues. The CDR3 is CASSPRPSGANVLTF. The CDR3 bases are TGTGCCAGCAGCCCCCGACCCTCTGGGGCCAACGTCCTGACTTTC.

CDR3 sequence: CASSTQRGSTDTQYF. The CDR3 DNA sequence: TGTGCCAGTAGTACCCAGCGGGGGAGCACAGATACGCAGTATTTT. V and J are TRBV19 and TRBJ2-3; TRBD2 matches 8 bases. Germline V gives CDR1 LNHDA, CDR2 SQIVND (reference sequence). Germline trimming cut 4 bases from V and 0 bases from J; bases unmatched to any gene: 3. The CDR3 contains 15 residues.

The chain employs TRBV11-3 and TRBJ2-3; 9 nucleotides line up with TRBD2. CDR1 is SGHNT and CDR2 is YENEEA in the germline V gene. With 5 bases clipped from V and 4 bases from J, the junction kept 4 bases outside the gene matches. The CDR3 totals 14 residues. This chain's CDR3 is CASSGGGAADTQYF. The DNA of the CDR3 is TGTGCCAGCAGCGGCGGGGGGGCGGCAGATACGCAGTATTTT.

This clonotype was found once. The chain joins TRBV12-3 or TRBV12-4 to TRBJ2-3, with 7 bases that match TRBD2. The J segment lost 5 bases and the V segment lost 3 bases, leaving 5 bases of the junction unmatched. There are 14 residues in the CDR3. This CDR3 is CASSFLGGEDTQYF. In nucleotides, the CDR3 is TGTGCCAGCAGTTTCCTTGGGGGGGAAGATACGCAGTATTTT.

The rearrangement joins TRBV15 to TRBJ2-1; TRBD2 matches 11 bases. With 1 base clipped from V and 3 bases from J, the junction kept 2 bases outside the gene matches. This CDR3 is 16 amino acids long. CDR1 and CDR2 (germline): LNHNV, YYDKDF (reference sequence). The CDR3 spells CATSRAGTSGYNEQFF. The CDR3 bases are TGTGCCACCAGCAGAGCGGGGACTAGCGGCTACAATGAGCAGTTCTTC.

The V gene is TRBV20-1, the J gene TRBJ2-3; D possibly corresponds to TRBD2 (7 bases). The CDR3 runs to 14 residues. V shed 6 bases and J shed 4 bases, with 17 bases lying between them. Germline-derived CDR1 and CDR2 are DFQATT and SNEGSKA (reference sequence). CDR3 protein: CSAEGGGGADTQYF. The CDR3 DNA sequence: TGCAGTGCGGAAGGGGGGGGCGGGGCAGATACGCAGTATTTT.